This T cell receptor beta chain was found in a study of cytomegalovirus exposure and HLA in healthy donors. Study-level information: In an early release, HLA-typed donors contributed tens of millions of unique TCR sequences. Findings and limits, study-wide: Most TCRs appeared rarely, but some public TCRs recurred in many donors.

This CDR3 comprises 15 residues. This clone was counted a few times. Its target is not known. Use of 60 Vbeta and 13 Jbeta primers characterized the PCR. Sequencing used immunoSEQ multiplex PCR; TCRdb keeps in-frame clones, though not all of them. Here the sample spans some 150,000 clones, roughly 79% being singletons. Sequenced sample: PBMCs. V usage is TRBV21-1 and J usage is TRBJ2-1; the table names TRBD2, a call not compared with the DNA. TRBV21-1 is termed a pseudogene. This receptor was taken from a man under 40 in good health and CMV-seropositive. The CDR3 nucleotides are TGTGCCAGCAAGGAGGGGGGGCGGGGGGACAATGAGCAGTTCTTC. This codes for CASKEGGRGDNEQFF.